This paragraph covers one T cell receptor beta chain sequence. The sample is drawn from a study of CD8 T cells in Susac syndrome. The RNA input was about 0.5 to 1 ug, and it was reverse transcribed with random hexamers. An immunoSEQ multiplex PCR generated amplified TCR beta CDR3 products spanning 54 Vbeta and 13 Jbeta. One entry per CDR3 protein results from TCRdb running MiXCR on the immunoSEQ multiplex PCR reads. The sample has under 350,000 distinct CDR3 sequences; 92% are singletons. CDR1 is MGHRA and CDR2 is YSYEKL in the germline V gene. The V gene lost 4 bases and the J gene lost 8 bases, with 18 bases spanning the gap. The CDR3 spans 15 residues. CD8+ and CD4+ blood T cells underwent TCR beta sequencing. The multiple sclerosis controls comprised treatment-naive patients whose relapsing-remitting disease was stable or active.

The chain is built from TRBV4-1 and TRBJ2-4; tentative D call: TRBD1 (6 bases). This TCR derives from a human donor with multiple sclerosis. The sequenced material came from CD4+ T cells from PBMCs. CDR3 DNA: TGCGCCAGCAGCCCCCAGGGGCGTTCCCTATACATTCAGTACTTC. The encoded protein is CASSPQGRSLYIQYF.